In this sample, the clone carrying this T cell receptor (beta chain) turned up a few times. What it binds is unknown. The germline V gene encodes CDR1 MNHNS and CDR2 SASEGT. This CDR3 is built from 13 residues. The V end was cut by 1 base, the J end by 13 bases, with 14 bases between. The sample comes from a study of T cells after yellow fever vaccination. General observations from the study: The study found a weaker secondary response that peaked faster, day 5 versus 15. Few clonotypes appeared in both CD4 and CD8 compartments. Subsequent booster samples again held most clones from primary vaccination (around 96% CD4, about 86% CD8).

UMIs and a universal primer site were added when TCR cDNA was made by 5'RACE template switching. MiXCR, run by TCRdb on the 5' RACE reads, gives a single entry per CDR3 protein. The profile shows 200,000 to 300,000 distinct CDR3 sequences, about an eighth of them singletons. The sample in question was CD4+ T cells sorted from PBMCs, obtained 45 days after the yellow fever booster vaccination. The TCR sequence derives from a man younger than 45 who received the YFV17D yellow fever vaccine. The gene calls are TRBV6-1 and TRBJ2-1, with a possible D match to TRBD2 (5 bases). Here the CDR3 DNA reads TGTGCCAGCAGTGAAGGATGGCAGAGGGTTCAGTTCTTC. Its protein is CASSEGWQRVQFF.